This T cell receptor beta chain came from a study of shared clonotypes between healthy human individuals. General study findings and limits: Sampling used blood alone; tissue repertoires probably differ.

The assay used deep level. The quantity of DNA used in unsorted PBMC replicate PCRs was approximately 320 ng, corresponding to tens of thousands of T cell genomes. Sequencing used immunoSEQ multiplex PCR; TCRdb keeps in-frame clones, though not all of them. Of 520,000 or so clones listed, approximately 79% are singletons. The trim removed 5 bases at V and 6 bases at J, leaving 9 bases unmatched. There are 16 residues in the CDR3. CDR1 SGHAT and CDR2 FQNNGV come from the germline V gene. Participating donors were healthy, HIV-negative adults free of recent acute infections or vaccinations. In the case of this clone: Its antigen remains unknown.

Sequenced input: PBMCs. The sequence came from a woman between 40 and 55 years old in good health. Some clones in this sample may be carry-over from other donors' samples. The V call is TRBV11-2, the J call TRBJ2-3; TRBD2 agrees at 12 bases. CDR3 amino acids: CASSKRRLAGEDTQYF. The CDR3 DNA reads as TGTGCCAGCAGCAAGCGGAGACTAGCGGGGGAGGATACGCAGTATTTT.